The next 2 T cell receptor beta chains were all read from a single sample in a study of T cells in Graves' hyperthyroidism and ophthalmopathy. The source material, RNA transcripts, was used to amplify TCR beta CDR3 regions. During a first-round RT-PCR of the TCR CDR3, the HTBI primer set was used. TCRdb used MiXCR to reprocess the multiplex PCR reads, holding one entry per CDR3 protein. The profile covers more than 600,000 distinct CDR3 sequences, with around 15% appearing a single time and over 7.5% taken by the ten largest. The sequenced sample consisted of blood. These receptors came from a young man with Graves' hyperthyroidism.

V gene TRBV12-3 or TRBV12-4 combines with J gene TRBJ1-4, with D unresolved. The length of the CDR3 is 15 residues. Trimming pared 6 bases from V and 3 bases from J, leaving 14 bases between. The CDR3 spells CASSPSPGANEKLFF. The CDR3 nucleotides read TGTGCCAGCAGCCCTTCGCCGGGAGCTAATGAAAAACTGTTTTTT.

This clonotype appeared many times. The chain carries TRBV20-1 and TRBJ1-6; 8 bases line up with TRBD1. Germline loops: CDR1 DFQATT, CDR2 SNEGSKA (reference sequence). CDR3 size: 14 residues. The V segment lost 6 bases and the J segment 9 bases; nucleotides outside the gene matches: 10. CDR3 sequence (DNA): TGCAGTGCCCAGACAGGGGAGGTAACTTCACCCCTCCACTTT. It is translated as CSAQTGEVTSPLHF.